Listed here are 28 T cell receptor beta chains from one sample, sequenced in a study of T cells in localized non-small cell lung cancer. Produced via immunoSEQ multiplex PCR; TCRdb's table is partial and in-frame only. The profile shows about 6,300 clones, approximately 40% of them singletons. This sample comprised lung tumor tissue, obtained before any cancer treatment. These receptors all stem from a woman aged 40-69 years with stage II squamous cell lung carcinoma.

The chain has TRBV9 and TRBJ1-1; no clear D. With 0 bases removed from V and 0 bases from J, the gap between germline ends came to 15 bases. Germline CDR1 reads SGDLS; CDR2 reads YYNGEE. The CDR3 consists of 17 residues. DNA for the CDR3: TGTGCCAGCAGCGTAGGGGTTGGTGGGGAGATGAACACTGAAGCTTTCTTT. Encoded protein: CASSVGVGGEMNTEAFF.

This clone was picked up a small number of times. The chain couples TRBV5-1 to TRBJ2-5; 9 bases align to TRBD1. Germline values: CDR1 SGHRS, CDR2 YFSETQ. CDR3 length: 15 residues. The junction had 5 bases not matched to a gene; V was cut back by 5 bases and J by 0 bases. For the CDR3, the DNA is TGCGCCAGCAGTTCGACAGGGGGGTACCAAGAGACCCAGTACTTC. Translated: CASSSTGGYQETQYF. Combining the CDR3 with reference TRBV5-1 and TRBJ2-5 gives the whole variable domain KAGVTQTPRYLIKTRGQQVTLSCSPISGHRSVSWYQQTPGQGLQFLFEYFSETQRNKGNFPGRFSGRQFSNSRSEMNVSTLELGDSALYLCASSSTGGYQETQYFGPGTRLLVL.

A few counts support this clone. The chain employs TRBV6-8 and TRBJ1-3; perhaps TRBD1 as D (5 bases). Germline-derived CDR1 and CDR2 are MNHGY and SAAAGT. V lost 2 bases, J lost 2 bases, and 7 bases lay in between. The CDR3 is 14 amino acids. In DNA, the CDR3 is TGTGCCAGCAGTTACGTCAGGGCTGGAAACACCATATATTTT. Residues: CASSYVRAGNTIYF.

By sample share, this clone is medium-sized. CDR3 region: CASHRRGGQGVNEQFF. CDR3 sequence (DNA): TGTGCCAGCCACCGAAGAGGGGGACAGGGGGTTAATGAGCAGTTCTTC. The genes are TRBV6-8 and TRBJ2-1, with 11 positions matching TRBD1. V gave up 8 bases and J gave up 7 bases; unmatched junction bases: 13. CDR1 and CDR2 (germline): MNHGY, SAAAGT. The CDR3 length is 16 residues.

This chain joins TRBV19 and TRBJ1-2; possibly TRBD1 for D (5 bases). The length of the CDR3 is 13 residues. V shed 3 bases and J shed 6 bases, with 11 bases lying between them. The germline V gene encodes CDR1 LNHDA and CDR2 SQIVND (reference sequence). The CDR3 loop reads CASSIWGSDGYTF. The CDR3 nucleotides read TGTGCCAGTAGTATCTGGGGGTCGGATGGCTACACCTTC.

By share of the sample, this clone is medium-sized. The rearrangement links TRBV4-1 to TRBJ2-7; D remains unclear. CDR3 length: 13 residues. V lost 1 base and J 5 bases, leaving 9 bases between the germline ends. Germline CDR1 is MGHRA and CDR2 is YSYEKL. The CDR3 spells CASSQGSWNEQYF. CDR3 coding DNA: TGCGCCAGCAGCCAAGGAAGTTGGAACGAGCAGTACTTC.

This clone is medium-sized. This chain connects TRBV11-3 to TRBJ1-5, with 7 bases aligning to TRBD1. J gave up 4 bases and V 3 bases, and 3 bases lay outside the gene matches. Germline loops: CDR1 SGHNT, CDR2 YENEEA. CDR3 length: 14 residues. CDR3 amino acids: CASSLEQGNQPQHF. Here the CDR3 DNA reads TGTGCCAGCAGCTTGGAACAGGGGAATCAGCCCCAGCATTTT.

This clone was seen a handful of times. DNA of the CDR3: TGTGCCAGCAGTTTTTTGTCGGGCACAGATACGCAGTATTTT. Amino acids: CASSFLSGTDTQYF. This sequence joins TRBV28 and TRBJ2-3; D gene uncertain. V lost 3 bases and J lost 1, with 8 bases in between. The CDR3 has 14 amino acids. Germline CDR1 MDHEN, CDR2 SYDVKM.

The V and J genes are TRBV5-1 and TRBJ2-7, with 10 bases that match TRBD1. V lost 1 base to trimming and J lost 7 bases; unmatched junction nucleotides: 8. This CDR3 spans 15 amino acids. Germline V gene sequence: CDR1 SGHRS, CDR2 YFSETQ. The CDR3 spells CASSLTTGGLGEQYF. The CDR3, as DNA: TGCGCCAGCAGCTTGACGACAGGGGGCTTAGGGGAGCAGTACTTC.

The V and J genes are TRBV18 and TRBJ2-3; TRBD1 might be the D (6 bases). Trimming took 6 bases from V and 2 from J, leaving 15 bases between them. Germline CDR1 and CDR2: KGHSH and LQKENI. The CDR3 extends over 15 amino acids. As DNA, the CDR3 is TGTGCCAGCTCCCGAGAGGGGGTTTCCACAGATACGCAGTATTTT. Its translation is CASSREGVSTDTQYF.

This clone was recorded a few times. CDR3 DNA sequence: TGTGCCAGCAGACAGGGCTACTATGGCTACACCTTC. Its protein product is CASRQGYYGYTF. The V gene is TRBV6-8, the J gene TRBJ1-2; tentatively, D is TRBD1 (6 bases). V shed 6 bases and J shed 3 bases, with 8 bases lying between them. The CDR3 covers 12 residues. Germline CDR1 is MNHGY and CDR2 is SAAAGT.

The chain has TRBV28 and TRBJ1-2; D gene uncertain. CDR1 is MDHEN, CDR2 SYDVKM, per germline. The V and J ends lost 7 bases and 7 bases respectively, with 13 bases between them. This CDR3 contains 12 residues. The chain's CDR3 is CASTSQLGGYTF. The CDR3 DNA is TGTGCCAGCACCTCCCAGCTGGGTGGCTACACCTTC.

Sample share makes this clone medium-sized (0.01 to 0.1%). The V and J genes are TRBV11-3 and TRBJ1-1; D not certain. The V end was cut by 2 bases, the J end by 1 base, with 11 bases between. This CDR3 region has 15 residues. Germline CDR1 reads SGHNT; CDR2 reads YENEEA. The DNA for the CDR3 is TGTGCCAGCAGCTTAAGAGCGCTCCCGAACACTGAAGCTTTCTTT. Amino acid sequence: CASSLRALPNTEAFF.

The rearrangement joins TRBV29-1 to TRBJ2-5, with 10 bases that match TRBD1. Germline V gene lookup returns CDR1 SQVTM and CDR2 ANQGSEA. The V segment lost 7 bases and the J segment 5 bases; nucleotides outside the gene matches: 13. The CDR3 covers 15 residues. CDR3 protein: CSAERDRGPGETQYF. The CDR3, as DNA: TGCAGCGCCGAGCGCGACAGGGGGCCAGGGGAGACCCAGTACTTC. The full variable domain, rest sourced from reference TRBV29-1 and TRBJ2-5, is SAVISQKPSRDICQRGTSLTIQCQVDSQVTMMFWYRQQPGQSLTLIATANQGSEATYESGFVIDKFPISRPNLTFSTLTVSNMSPEDSSIYLCSAERDRGPGETQYFGPGTRLLVL.

The chain recombines TRBV19 with TRBJ2-7; D is perhaps TRBD1 or TRBD2 (5 bases each). Trimming shortened V by 5 bases and J by 0 bases, and 11 bases separated the two germline ends. Germline lookup yields CDR1 LNHDA and CDR2 SQIVND (reference sequence). The CDR3 totals 14 residues. CDR3 nucleotides: TGTGCCAGTAGTTTAAAGGGGAGCTCCTACGAGCAGTACTTC. Its protein product is CASSLKGSSYEQYF.

As to this clone: A nucleotide was unread or ambiguous, so the corresponding amino acid is written X. The chain recombines TRBV4-1 with TRBJ2-3; D might be TRBD2 (6 bases). Germline CDR1 and CDR2: MGHRA and YSYEKL. V lost 2 bases to trimming and J lost 2 bases, with 14 bases between them. The CDR3 consists of 16 residues. Here the CDR3 reads CASSQXGGPNTDTQYF. The CDR3 DNA sequence: TGCGCCAGCAGCCAAARGGGGGGACCCAACACAGATACGCAGTATTTT.

This clone was detected a few times. This chain joins TRBV6-8 and TRBJ2-1, with 10 bases aligning to TRBD1. J was trimmed by 10 bases and V by 5 bases; bases with no gene match: 8. The V gene's germline CDR1 is MNHGY and CDR2 SAAAGT. This CDR3 comprises 14 residues. CDR3 nucleotide sequence: TGTGCCAGCAGTGTGGACAGGGGGTTGGAAGAGCAGTTCTTC. Amino acids: CASSVDRGLEEQFF.

This clone occurred a few times. V is TRBV11-3 and J is TRBJ2-5; tentative D call: TRBD1 (5 bases). V lost 3 bases and J lost 4, with 15 bases in between. Germline V gene lookup returns CDR1 SGHNT and CDR2 YENEEA. The CDR3 sequence is 15 residues long. CDR3 region: CASSLWGPLGETQYF. The DNA for the CDR3 is TGTGCCAGCAGCTTRTGGGGCCCCCTCGGAGAGACCCAGTACTTC.

As concerns this clone: The junction and the germline gene differ at one end; a read error may be behind it. The chain employs TRBV12-5 and TRBJ2-3; D uncertain. This CDR3 has 13 residues. Germline V gives CDR1 LGHNT, CDR2 FRNRAP. Here the CDR3 reads CASDLLGPDTQYF. CDR3 DNA sequence: TGTGCTAGTGATTTGCTTGGGCCAGATACGCAGTATTTT.

This clone was detected only a few times. V and J are TRBV6-8 and TRBJ1-5; no definite D call. Germline V gene data show CDR1 as MNHGY and CDR2 as SAAAGT. The CDR3 totals 12 residues. Trimming left V 10 bases short and J 9 bases short, with 16 bases between. CDR3 sequence reads: CATRPARTPQHF. In DNA, the CDR3 is TGTGCCACCAGACCAGCCCGAACGCCCCAGCATTTT.

This clone showed up just a few times. This chain links TRBV30 with TRBJ1-1, with a tentative D call TRBD1 (5 bases). The V end was cut by 4 bases, the J end by 4 bases, with 22 bases between. The CDR3 runs 16 residues. Germline CDR1 reads GTSNPN; CDR2 reads SVGIG (reference sequence). The CDR3 DNA reads TGTGCCTGGAAGCTTGTGAGGCCGGGGCGAGGCACTGAAGCTTTCTTT. As protein: CAWKLVRPGRGTEAFF.

By share, this clone ranks as medium-sized. The chain carries TRBV6-8 and TRBJ2-6; D possibly uses TRBD1 or TRBD2 (6 bases each). Trimming removed 8 bases at V and 4 bases at J, with 15 bases between. The germline V gene has CDR1 MNHGY and CDR2 SAAAGT. The CDR3 length is 15 residues. In DNA, the CDR3 is TGTGCCAGCTTCCCTAGGGGGGCGGGGGCCAACGTCCTGACTTTC. Translating it yields CASFPRGAGANVLTF.

This CDR3 reads CASRMDRADNYGYTF. DNA of the CDR3: TGTGCCAGTAGAATGGACAGGGCGGATAACTATGGCTACACCTTC. This chain connects TRBV19 to TRBJ1-2; 8 bases are a match to TRBD1. CDR1 is LNHDA, CDR2 SQIVND, per germline (reference sequence). This CDR3 comprises 15 residues. Trimming cost V 6 bases and J 1 base; bases outside gene matches: 7.

V is TRBV28 and J is TRBJ1-5; 11 bases align to TRBD1. The V gene's germline CDR1 is MDHEN and CDR2 SYDVKM. The CDR3 runs to 13 residues. J gave up 7 bases and V 9 bases, and 5 bases lay outside the gene matches. In DNA, the CDR3 is TGTGCCAGTTTGGACAGGGGGCGCCAGCCCCAGCATTTT. It is translated as CASLDRGRQPQHF.

This clone was picked up a small number of times. V and J are TRBV30 and TRBJ2-7; TRBD2 matches 11 bases. The CDR3 runs to 14 residues. CDR1 GTSNPN and CDR2 SVGIG come from the germline V gene (reference sequence). The trim removed 1 base at V and 3 bases at J, leaving 2 bases unmatched. CDR3 nucleotide sequence: TGTGCCTGGAGTGCACTAGCGGGAGTCTACGAGCAGTACTTC. As protein: CAWSALAGVYEQYF.

This clone is medium-sized in the sample. The chain links TRBV6-8 to TRBJ2-5, with D perhaps given as TRBD1 or TRBD2 (7 bases each). CDR3 length: 15 amino acids. Between the trimmed V and J ends, which lost 10 bases and 2 bases, there was a span of 20 bases. Germline V gene sequence: CDR1 MNHGY, CDR2 SAAAGT. CDR3 residues: CAIRDYRGLQETQYF. The CDR3 DNA is TGTGCCATCAGGGACTACAGGGGCCTACAAGAGACCCAGTACTTC.

The chain combines TRBV10-2 with TRBJ1-2; 7 bases agree with TRBD1. This CDR3 contains 14 residues. CDR1 and CDR2 (germline): WSHSY, SAAADI. Trimming removed 7 bases from V and 4 bases from J; junction bases left unmatched: 9. This chain's CDR3 is CASTLGGQSYGYTF. The CDR3 DNA is TGCGCCAGCACCCTGGGGGGACAGTCCTATGGCTACACCTTC.

This clone was counted a few times. The V gene is TRBV25-1, the J gene TRBJ2-7; D is unclear. This CDR3 spans 13 amino acids. The germline V gene has CDR1 MGHDK and CDR2 SYGVNS. V lost 7 bases and J lost 3, with 13 bases in between. CDR3 bases: TGTGCCAGCACCTCAGAGGTCAACTACGAGCAGTACTTC. It specifies CASTSEVNYEQYF.